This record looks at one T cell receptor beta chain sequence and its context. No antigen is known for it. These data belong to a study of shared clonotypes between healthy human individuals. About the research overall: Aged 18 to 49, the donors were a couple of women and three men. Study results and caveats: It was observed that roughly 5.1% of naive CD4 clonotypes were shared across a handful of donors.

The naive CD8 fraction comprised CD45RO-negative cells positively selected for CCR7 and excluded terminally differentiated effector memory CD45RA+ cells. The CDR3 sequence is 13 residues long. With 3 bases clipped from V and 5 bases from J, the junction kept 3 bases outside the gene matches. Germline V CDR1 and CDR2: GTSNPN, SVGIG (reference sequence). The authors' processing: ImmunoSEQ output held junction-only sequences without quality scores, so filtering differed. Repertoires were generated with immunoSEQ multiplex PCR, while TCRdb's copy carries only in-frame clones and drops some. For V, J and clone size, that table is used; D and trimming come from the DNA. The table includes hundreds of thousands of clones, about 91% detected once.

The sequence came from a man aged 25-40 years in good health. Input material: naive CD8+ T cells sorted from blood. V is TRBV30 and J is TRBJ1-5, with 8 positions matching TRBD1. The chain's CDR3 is CAWSDRGHQPQHF. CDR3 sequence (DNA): TGTGCCTGGAGCGACAGGGGTCATCAGCCCCAGCATTTT.